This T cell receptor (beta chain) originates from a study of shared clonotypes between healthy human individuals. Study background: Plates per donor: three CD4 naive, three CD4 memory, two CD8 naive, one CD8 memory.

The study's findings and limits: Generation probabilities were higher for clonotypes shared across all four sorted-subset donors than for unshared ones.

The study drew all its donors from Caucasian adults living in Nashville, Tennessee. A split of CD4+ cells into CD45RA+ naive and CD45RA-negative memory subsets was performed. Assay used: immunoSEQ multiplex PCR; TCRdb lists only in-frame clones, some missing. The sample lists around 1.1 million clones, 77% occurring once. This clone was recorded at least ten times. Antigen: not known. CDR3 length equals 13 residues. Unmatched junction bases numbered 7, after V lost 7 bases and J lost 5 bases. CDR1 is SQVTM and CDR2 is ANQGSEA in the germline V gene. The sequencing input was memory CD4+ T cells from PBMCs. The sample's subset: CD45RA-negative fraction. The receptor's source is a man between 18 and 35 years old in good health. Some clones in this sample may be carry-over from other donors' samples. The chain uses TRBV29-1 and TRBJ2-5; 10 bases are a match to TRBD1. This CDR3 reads CSARQGAGETQYF. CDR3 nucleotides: TGCAGCGCACGACAGGGGGCAGGGGAGACCCAGTACTTC.